This T cell receptor beta chain appears in the sequencing data of a study of beta chain features in type 1 diabetes. Study-wide context: Patients looked much like healthy donors when it came to age, gender and cell yields. Study observations and caveats: In every one of the four CD4+ subsets, TCRB CDR3s were moderately but significantly shorter in Type 1 diabetes patients.

Sequenced material consisted of expressed TCRB transcripts (all of the isolated RNA was reverse transcribed). Using immunoSEQ multiplex PCR, the repertoire was profiled, and TCRdb retains in-frame clones only, with some absent. The profile shows 250,000 or so clones, roughly 70% of them singletons. On this clone: The target antigen is unknown.

The sequencing input was naive CD4+ T cells from blood. The source is a man aged 25-40 years in good health.

The DNA of the CDR3 is TGTGCCAGCAGCCAAGACGGCGCGGGGGGGAGCAAAAACATTCAGTACTTC. This sequence encodes CASSQDGAGGSKNIQYF. V gene TRBV14 combines with J gene TRBJ2-4, with 9 nucleotides matching TRBD2. This CDR3 is built from 17 residues. Germline V gene sequence: CDR1 SGHDN, CDR2 FVKESK. With 0 bases clipped from V and 3 bases from J, the junction kept 6 bases outside the gene matches.